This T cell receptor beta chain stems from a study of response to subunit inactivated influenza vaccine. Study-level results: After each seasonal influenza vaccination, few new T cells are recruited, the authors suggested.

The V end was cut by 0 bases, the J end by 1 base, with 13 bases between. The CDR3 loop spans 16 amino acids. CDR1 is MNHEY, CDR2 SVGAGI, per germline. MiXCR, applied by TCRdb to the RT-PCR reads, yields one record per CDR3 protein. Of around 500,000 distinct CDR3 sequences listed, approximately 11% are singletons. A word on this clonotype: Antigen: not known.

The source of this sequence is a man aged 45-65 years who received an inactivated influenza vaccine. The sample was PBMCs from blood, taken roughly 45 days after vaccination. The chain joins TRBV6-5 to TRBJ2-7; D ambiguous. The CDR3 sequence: CASSYSHSSPSYEQYF. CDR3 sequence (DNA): TGTGCCAGCAGTTACTCCCACAGTTCCCCTTCCTACGAGCAGTACTTC.